This T cell receptor beta chain was sequenced for a study of blood T cell repertoires in COVID-19. Study details: PBMCs, B-cell-depleted T cells, or T cells were the source of the cDNA or gDNA that made up the material.

Clones were read by immunoSEQ multiplex PCR, and TCRdb kept only the in-frame ones, dropping some. The repertoire holds 160,000 or so clones, with 80% to 90% as singletons. The V and J ends lost 0 bases and 6 bases respectively, with 8 bases between them. The CDR3 runs 13 residues. CDR1 is LNHDA and CDR2 is SQIVND in the germline V gene (reference sequence). Participant-reported clinical history was the basis for cohort assignment. The chain carries TRBV19 and TRBJ2-5, with D tentatively TRBD1 (5 bases). The TCR was taken from a man aged 45-60 years who had recovered from COVID-19. Sequenced input: PBMCs or T cells enriched from blood (not recorded which). CDR3 in amino acids: CASSIEGQQTQYF. CDR3 DNA: TGTGCCAGTAGTATAGAGGGGCAGCAGACCCAGTACTTC.